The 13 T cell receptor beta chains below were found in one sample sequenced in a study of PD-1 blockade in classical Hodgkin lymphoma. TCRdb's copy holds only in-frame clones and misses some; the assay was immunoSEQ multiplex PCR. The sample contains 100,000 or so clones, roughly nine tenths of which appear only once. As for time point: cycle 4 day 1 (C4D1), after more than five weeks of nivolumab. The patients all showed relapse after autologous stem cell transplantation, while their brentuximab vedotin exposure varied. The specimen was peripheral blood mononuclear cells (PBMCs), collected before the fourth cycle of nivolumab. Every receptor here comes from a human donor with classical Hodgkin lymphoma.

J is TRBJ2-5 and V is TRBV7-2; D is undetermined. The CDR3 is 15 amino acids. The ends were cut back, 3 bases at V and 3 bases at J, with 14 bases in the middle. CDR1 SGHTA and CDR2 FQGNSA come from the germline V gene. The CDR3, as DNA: TGTGCCAGCAGCTTCCTGTACTTAGATAAAGAGACCCAGTACTTC. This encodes CASSFLYLDKETQYF.

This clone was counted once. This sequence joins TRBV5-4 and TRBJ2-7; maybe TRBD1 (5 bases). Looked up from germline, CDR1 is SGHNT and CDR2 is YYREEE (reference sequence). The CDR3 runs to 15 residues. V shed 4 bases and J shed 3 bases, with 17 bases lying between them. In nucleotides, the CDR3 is TGTGCCAGCAGCACAGGACCAGCCAACAGCTACGAGCAGTACTTC. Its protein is CASSTGPANSYEQYF.

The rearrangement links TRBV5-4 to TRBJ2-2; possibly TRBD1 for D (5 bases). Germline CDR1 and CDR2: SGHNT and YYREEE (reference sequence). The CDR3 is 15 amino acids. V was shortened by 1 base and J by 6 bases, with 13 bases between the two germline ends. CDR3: CASSLSGFRAGELFF. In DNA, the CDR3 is TGTGCCAGCAGCTTGTCAGGGTTTCGGGCCGGGGAGCTGTTTTTT.

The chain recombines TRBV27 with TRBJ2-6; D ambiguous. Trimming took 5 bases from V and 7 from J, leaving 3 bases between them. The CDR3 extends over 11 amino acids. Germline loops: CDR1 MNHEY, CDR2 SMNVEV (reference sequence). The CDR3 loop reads CASSNANVLTF. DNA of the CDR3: TGTGCCAGCAGTAACGCCAACGTCCTGACTTTC. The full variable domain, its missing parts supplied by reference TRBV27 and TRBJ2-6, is EAQVTQNPRYLITVTGKKLTVTCSQNMNHEYMSWYRQDPGLGLRQIYYSMNVEVTDKGDVPEGYKVSRKEKRNFPLILESPSPNQTSLYFCASSNANVLTFGAGSRLTVL.

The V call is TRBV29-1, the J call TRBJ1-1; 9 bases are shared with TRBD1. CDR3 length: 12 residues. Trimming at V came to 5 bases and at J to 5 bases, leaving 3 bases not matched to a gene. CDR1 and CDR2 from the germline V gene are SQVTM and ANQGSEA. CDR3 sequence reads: CSVTGGGTEAFF. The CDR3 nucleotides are TGCAGCGTTACAGGGGGCGGAACTGAAGCTTTCTTT. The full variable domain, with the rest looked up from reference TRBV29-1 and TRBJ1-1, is SAVISQKPSRDICQRGTSLTIQCQVDSQVTMMFWYRQQPGQSLTLIATANQGSEATYESGFVIDKFPISRPNLTFSTLTVSNMSPEDSSIYLCSVTGGGTEAFFGQGTRLTVV.

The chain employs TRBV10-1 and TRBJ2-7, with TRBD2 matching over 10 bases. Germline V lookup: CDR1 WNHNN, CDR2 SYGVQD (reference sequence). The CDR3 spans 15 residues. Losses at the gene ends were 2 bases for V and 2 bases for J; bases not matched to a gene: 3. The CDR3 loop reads CASSEGLAETYEQYF. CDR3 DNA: TGCGCCAGCAGTGAGGGACTAGCGGAAACCTACGAGCAGTACTTC.

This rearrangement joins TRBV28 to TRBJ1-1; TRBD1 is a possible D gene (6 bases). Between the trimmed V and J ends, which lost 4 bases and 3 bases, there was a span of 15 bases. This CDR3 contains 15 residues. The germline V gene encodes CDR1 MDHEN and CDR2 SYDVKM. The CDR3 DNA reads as TGTGCCAGCAGTTCCAGCGGGACATCCTACACTGAAGCTTTCTTT. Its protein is CASSSSGTSYTEAFF.

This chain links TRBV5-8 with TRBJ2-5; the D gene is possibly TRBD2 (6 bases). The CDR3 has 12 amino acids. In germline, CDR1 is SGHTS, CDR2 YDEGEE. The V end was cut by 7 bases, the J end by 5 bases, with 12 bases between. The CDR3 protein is CASSIGGETQYF. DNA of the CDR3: TGTGCCAGCTCTATTGGGGGGGAGACCCAGTACTTC.

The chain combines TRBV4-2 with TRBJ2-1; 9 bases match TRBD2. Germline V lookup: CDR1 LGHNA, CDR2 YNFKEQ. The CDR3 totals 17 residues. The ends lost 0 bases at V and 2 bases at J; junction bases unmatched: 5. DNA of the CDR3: TGTGCCAGCAGCCAAGATCTGGCTAGCGGGGCCTACAATGAGCAGTTCTTC. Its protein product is CASSQDLASGAYNEQFF.

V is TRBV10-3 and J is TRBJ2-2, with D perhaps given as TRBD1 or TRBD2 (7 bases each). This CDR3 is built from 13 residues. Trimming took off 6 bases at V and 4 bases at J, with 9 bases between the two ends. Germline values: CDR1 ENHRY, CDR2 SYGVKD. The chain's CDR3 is CAISRGGTGELFF. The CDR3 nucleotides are TGTGCCATCAGCAGGGGGGGCACCGGGGAGCTGTTTTTT.

The DNA of the CDR3 is TGCGCCAGCAGCTTGAGCGGCCTAACCACAGATACGCAGTATTTT. Translation: CASSLSGLTTDTQYF. The V call is TRBV5-1, the J call TRBJ2-3; a possible D gene is TRBD2 (5 bases). Trimming took off 1 base at V and 2 bases at J, with 11 bases between the two ends. Germline V CDR1 and CDR2: SGHRS, YFSETQ. CDR3 length equals 15 residues.

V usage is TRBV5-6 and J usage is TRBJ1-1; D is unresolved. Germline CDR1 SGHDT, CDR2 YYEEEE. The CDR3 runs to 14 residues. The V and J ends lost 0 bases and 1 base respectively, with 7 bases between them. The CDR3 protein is CASSLAYGNTEAFF. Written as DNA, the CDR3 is TGTGCCAGCAGCTTGGCATACGGGAACACTGAAGCTTTCTTT.

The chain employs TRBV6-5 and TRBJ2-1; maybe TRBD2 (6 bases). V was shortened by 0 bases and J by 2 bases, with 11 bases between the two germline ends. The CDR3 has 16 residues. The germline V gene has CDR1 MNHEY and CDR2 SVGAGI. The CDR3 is CASSYSSGEAYNEQFF. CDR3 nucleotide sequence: TGTGCCAGCAGTTACTCATCGGGAGAGGCCTACAATGAGCAGTTCTTC.